This entry describes one T cell receptor (beta chain). Its antigen is still unknown. No clone much larger than this one lies a single base away; base qualities are absent. Patients with a history of autoimmune disease or receiving systemic immunosuppression were excluded from the trial. Peripheral blood for TCR sequencing was drawn from every dose cohort at baseline, at cycle 4 day 1 and at cycle 7 day 1. The samples were taken from a phase I, first-in-human, multicenter, open-label dose-escalation trial of ivuxolimab. Adults with locally advanced or metastatic melanoma, renal cell carcinoma, hepatocellular carcinoma or head and neck squamous cell carcinoma were enrolled in the trial. CD4+ and CD8+ T cells were sorted separately from peripheral blood before TCR sequencing. Genomic DNA was isolated from the sorted cells so that the TCRbeta CDR3 region could be sequenced. The immunoSEQ Assay was used to sequence the TCRbeta CDR3 regions. As stored in TCRdb, this immuneACCESS dataset retains in-frame rearrangements with V and J assigned. A fraction of the clones does not appear; measured against another copy, unresolved V genes explain less than half of the discrepancy, and the remainder lacks a known reason. A total of under 50,000 clones appear in this sample, over 80% of them only once. Jointly, the top ten make up approximately 33% of the sample.

These data belong to a study of OX40 agonist ivuxolimab in advanced cancers. Regarding the research as a whole: Ivuxolimab, which targeted the costimulatory receptor OX40 (CD134), was an agonistic, fully human IgG2 monoclonal antibody. Intravenous ivuxolimab was administered to patients every 2 weeks at six dose levels: 0.01, 0.1, 0.3, 1.5, 3 and 10 mg/kg. Of the 50 to 55 patients in dose escalation, approximately 20 had hepatocellular carcinoma, some 15 had melanoma, 9 had renal cell carcinoma and 9 had head and neck cancer. A male proportion of 82.7% and a mean age of roughly 58 years, ranging from 23 to 79, were recorded for the dose-escalation cohort. Prior anti-PD-1, anti-PD-L1 or anti-CTLA-4 therapy was permitted, and checkpoint inhibitors had been received by about 37% of dose-escalation patients. Three dose-escalation patients achieved partial responses, one with hepatocellular carcinoma and two with cutaneous melanoma. The point of sequencing TCRbeta in the periphery was to test whether ivuxolimab changed TCR sequence diversity and drove clonal T-cell expansion. The monotherapy dose-escalation portion (N ≈ 57 patients) of the phase I ivuxolimab trial is reported in the paper. What the research found in general, with its limitations: After ivuxolimab, CD8+ T cells had more expanded clones than CD4+ T cells on average. The antigen specificity of the clonally expanded peripheral T cells was not determined. In partial responders in the 0.1-3.0 mg/kg groups, normalized peripheral clonal expansion was found to be among the lowest, especially among CD8+ T cells. At doses from 0.1 to 3.0 mg/kg, clonal expansion was seen in both CD4+ and CD8+ blood T cells between baseline and week 6. Low levels of normalized T-cell clonal expansion were also seen in some patients who did not respond.

The CDR3 covers 15 residues, taking in both the cysteine and the phenylalanine. CDR3 DNA only is kept here, 45 bases in frame from base 1. Per the germline V gene, SGHAT is the CDR1 and FQNNGV is the CDR2. Trimmed from V: 7 bases; trimmed from J: 5 bases; junction bases lacking a gene match: 11. The rearranged chain carries TRBV11-2 and TRBJ2-3, and TRBD2 aligns with 8 junction nucleotides. The sequence was collected from an adult with an advanced solid tumor such as melanoma, head and neck, liver or kidney cancer. Sample: CD4+ or CD8+ T cells sorted from blood, taken in a trial of the OX40 agonist ivuxolimab. The DNA sequence is given as TGTGCCAGCAAGACTATCGGGGGGGTTGGAGATACGCAGTATTTT. It is translated as CASKTIGGVGDTQYF. The CDR3, completed at both ends by the reference TRBV11-2 and TRBJ2-3 genes, gives the full variable domain EAGVAQSPRYKIIEKRQSVAFWCNPISGHATLYWYQQILGQGPKLLIQFQNNGVVDDSQLPKDRFSAERLKGVDSTLKIQPAKLEDSAVYLCASKTIGGVGDTQYFGPGTRLTVL.